Given below is one T cell receptor (beta chain) in context. Its antigen is still unknown. Single viable CD3+CD4+CD8-CD45RO+ cells were sorted as the memory CD4+ T cells. Positive selection with CD4 microbeads enriched total CD4+ T cells. The sample originates from a study of memory CD4+ T cells and cytomegalovirus serostatus. About the research overall: This sample comes from healthy Belgian adults, about nine CMV seropositive, around 26 seronegative.

Clones were sequenced by immunoSEQ multiplex PCR, and TCRdb holds only the in-frame ones, with some missing. The sample holds 60,000 to 70,000 clones, around 82% seen once. Study results and caveats: CD4+ memory repertoires contained about 40% of the 164 reported CMV TCRbeta sequences.

Sequencing input: memory CD4+ T cells from blood. The source of this sequence is an adult in good health and CMV-seronegative. Some clones in this sample may be carry-over from other donors' samples.

The CDR3 region has the DNA TGCGCCAGCAGCCAAGATGGCCCCCGGAAAGAGACCCAGTACTTC. It yields the protein CASSQDGPRKETQYF. The chain carries TRBV4-1 and TRBJ2-5; D call uncertain. V was cut by 0 bases and J by 3 bases, with 11 bases left in between. Germline assignment: CDR1 MGHRA and CDR2 YSYEKL. This CDR3 spans 15 amino acids.